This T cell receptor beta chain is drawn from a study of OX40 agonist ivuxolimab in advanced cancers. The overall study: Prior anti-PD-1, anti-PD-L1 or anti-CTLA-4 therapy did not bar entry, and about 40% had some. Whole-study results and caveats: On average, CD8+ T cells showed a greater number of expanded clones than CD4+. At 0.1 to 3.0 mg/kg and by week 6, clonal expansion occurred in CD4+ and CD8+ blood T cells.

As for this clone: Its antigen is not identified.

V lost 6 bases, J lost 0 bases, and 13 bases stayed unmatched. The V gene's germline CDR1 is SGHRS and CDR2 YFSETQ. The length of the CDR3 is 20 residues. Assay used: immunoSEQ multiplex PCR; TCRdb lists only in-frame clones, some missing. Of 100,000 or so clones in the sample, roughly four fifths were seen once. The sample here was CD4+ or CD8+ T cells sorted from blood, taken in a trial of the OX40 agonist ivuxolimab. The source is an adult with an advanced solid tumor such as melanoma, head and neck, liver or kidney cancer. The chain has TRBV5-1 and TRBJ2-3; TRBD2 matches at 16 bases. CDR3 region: CASTLMPGLAGGTSTDTQYF. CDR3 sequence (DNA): TGCGCCAGCACCCTAATGCCGGGACTAGCGGGAGGGACTAGCACAGATACGCAGTATTTT.